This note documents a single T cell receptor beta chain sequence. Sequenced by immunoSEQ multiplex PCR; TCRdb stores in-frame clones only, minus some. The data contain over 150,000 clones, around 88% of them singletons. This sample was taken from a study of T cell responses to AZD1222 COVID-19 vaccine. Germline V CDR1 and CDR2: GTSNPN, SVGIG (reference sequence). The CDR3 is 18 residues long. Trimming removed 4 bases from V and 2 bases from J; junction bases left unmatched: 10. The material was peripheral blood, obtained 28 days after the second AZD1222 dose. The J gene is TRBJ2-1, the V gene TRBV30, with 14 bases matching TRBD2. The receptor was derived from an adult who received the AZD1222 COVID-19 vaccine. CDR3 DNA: TGTGCCTGGACCCCGGGACTAGCGGGGGATCCGGCCTACAATGAGCAGTTCTTC. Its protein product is CAWTPGLAGDPAYNEQFF.